The 28 T cell receptor beta chains in this list originate from one sample, sequenced in a study of cytomegalovirus exposure and HLA in healthy donors. A multiplex PCR was run with 60 Vbeta primers and 13 Jbeta primers. The table came from immunoSEQ multiplex PCR; TCRdb's copy has only in-frame clones and leaves some out. In the table there are about 200,000 clones, approximately 78% of which are singletons. Sample: PBMCs. These receptors all come from a woman aged 40 to 50 in good health and CMV-seronegative.

V gene TRBV27 combines with J gene TRBJ2-7, with TRBD1 as a possible D gene (6 bases). Per germline, CDR1 MNHEY and CDR2 SMNVEV (reference sequence). V shed 4 bases and J shed 5 bases, with 15 bases lying between them. This CDR3 has 14 amino acids. In DNA form, the CDR3 reads TGTGCCAGCAGTTGGGGGCAGGGTTACCACGAGCAGTACTTC. Its protein is CASSWGQGYHEQYF.

This clone was seen just once. The rearrangement uses TRBV9 and TRBJ2-2; no clear D gene. Germline V gene lookup returns CDR1 SGDLS and CDR2 YYNGEE. Trimming removed 0 bases from V and 2 bases from J, with 8 bases in between. There are 15 residues in the CDR3. CDR3 sequence reads: CASSVGPRNTGELFF. The CDR3 region has the DNA TGTGCCAGCAGCGTAGGCCCTAGAAACACCGGGGAGCTGTTTTTT.

This sequence joins TRBV14 and TRBJ1-2; 12 nucleotides agree with TRBD1. CDR3 size: 18 residues. Germline CDR1 and CDR2: SGHDN and FVKESK. The V gene end was trimmed by 0 bases and the J gene end by 4 bases; junction bases not matched to a gene: 9. CDR3 amino acids: CASSQDGTGGVLGYGYTF. The CDR3 DNA sequence: TGTGCCAGCAGCCAAGACGGGACAGGGGGCGTTTTAGGCTATGGCTACACCTTC. The full variable domain, in which reference TRBV14 and TRBJ1-2 provide the parts outside the CDR3, is EAGVTQFPSHSVIEKGQTVTLRCDPISGHDNLYWYRRVMGKEIKFLLHFVKESKQDESGMPNNRFLAERTGGTYSTLKVQPAELEDSGVYFCASSQDGTGGVLGYGYTFGSGTRLTVV.

This chain connects TRBV6-1 to TRBJ2-5, with 12 bases that match TRBD1. This CDR3 region has 14 residues. Germline trimming cut 9 bases from V and 4 bases from J; bases unmatched to any gene: 6. Germline V gene sequence: CDR1 MNHNS, CDR2 SASEGT. Written as DNA, the CDR3 is TGTGCCAGTGGGGACAGGGGGCGCGTAGAGACCCAGTACTTC. Protein: CASGDRGRVETQYF.

This chain connects TRBV25-1 to TRBJ2-4; D is uncertain. Germline V gene sequence: CDR1 MGHDK, CDR2 SYGVNS. The germline V and J ends were trimmed by 8 bases and 10 bases, with 18 bases remaining between them. The CDR3 is made up of 13 amino acids. As DNA, the CDR3 is TGTGCCAGCGCCTTGAGGCCCCCAACTATTCAGTACTTC. Encoded protein: CASALRPPTIQYF.

The CDR3 spells CASSHRTGGTDTQYF. For the CDR3, the DNA is TGTGCCAGCTCACACCGGACAGGTGGGACAGATACGCAGTATTTT. This chain joins TRBV18 and TRBJ2-3; TRBD1 matches at 7 bases. Germline V gives CDR1 KGHSH, CDR2 LQKENI. This CDR3 has 15 residues. Trimming at V came to 4 bases and at J to 3 bases, leaving 7 bases not matched to a gene.

V gene TRBV18 combines with J gene TRBJ1-1, with a tentative D call TRBD1 (5 bases). The CDR3 sequence is 15 residues long. V lost 0 bases and J 0 bases, leaving 8 bases between the germline ends. Looked up from germline, CDR1 is KGHSH and CDR2 is LQKENI. In DNA, the CDR3 is TGTGCCAGCTCACCACCGACAGTTATGAACACTGAAGCTTTCTTT. Protein: CASSPPTVMNTEAFF. Full variable domain (outside the CDR3, taken from reference TRBV18 and TRBJ1-1): NAGVMQNPRHLVRRRGQEARLRCSPMKGHSHVYWYRQLPEEGLKFMVYLQKENIIDESGMPKERFSAEFPKEGPSILRIQQVVRGDSAAYFCASSPPTVMNTEAFFGQGTRLTVV.

The chain uses TRBV7-3 and TRBJ2-1; 11 nucleotides align to TRBD2. Germline V CDR1 and CDR2: SGHTA, FQGTGA. The V gene end was trimmed by 5 bases and the J gene end by 2 bases; junction bases not matched to a gene: 5. The CDR3 has 16 amino acids. Here the CDR3 reads CASSERLAGPYNEQFF. As DNA, the CDR3 is TGTGCCAGCAGCGAACGACTAGCGGGACCCTACAATGAGCAGTTCTTC.

This clone was detected only a few times. This chain links TRBV5-1 with TRBJ1-1; D may be TRBD1 (5 bases). The length of the CDR3 is 14 residues. Deletions cut 4 bases from V and 7 bases from J, with 17 bases between. In germline, CDR1 is SGHRS, CDR2 YFSETQ. CDR3 DNA sequence: TGCGCCAGCAGCCGCCTGGAGGGGAACGGTGAAGCTTTCTTT. This encodes CASSRLEGNGEAFF. Full variable domain (remainder filled in from reference TRBV5-1 and TRBJ1-1): KAGVTQTPRYLIKTRGQQVTLSCSPISGHRSVSWYQQTPGQGLQFLFEYFSETQRNKGNFPGRFSGRQFSNSRSEMNVSTLELGDSALYLCASSRLEGNGEAFFGQGTRLTVV.

The chain joins TRBV7-8 to TRBJ2-3; 7 bases align to TRBD1. V gave up 7 bases and J gave up 1 base; unmatched junction bases: 17. CDR1 and CDR2 from the germline V gene are SGHVS and FQNEAQ. The CDR3 spans 18 residues. DNA for the CDR3: TGTGCCAGCACGGTGGGACGACTGGCAGGGGGTGGCACAGATACGCAGTATTTT. Its translation: CASTVGRLAGGGTDTQYF. Complete variable domain (other parts from reference TRBV7-8 and TRBJ2-3): GAGVSQSPRYKVAKRGQDVALRCDPISGHVSLFWYQQALGQGPEFLTYFQNEAQLDKSGLPSDRFFAERPEGSVSTLKIQRTQQEDSAVYLCASTVGRLAGGGTDTQYFGPGTRLTVL.

The chain recombines TRBV27 with TRBJ1-6; the D gene is possibly TRBD1 (5 bases). The germline V gene has CDR1 MNHEY and CDR2 SMNVEV (reference sequence). This CDR3 comprises 14 residues. V was shortened by 3 bases and J by 11 bases, with 14 bases between the two germline ends. DNA of the CDR3: TGTGCCAGCAGTTTCCAGGGATCCCCGGCACCCCTCCACTTT. Translation: CASSFQGSPAPLHF.

Here the CDR3 reads CASGGSGRGWETQYF. CDR3 bases: TGTGCCAGCGGAGGTAGCGGGAGAGGATGGGAGACCCAGTACTTC. This chain joins TRBV9 and TRBJ2-5, with 9 bases identical to TRBD2. The CDR3 has 15 residues. Germline lookup yields CDR1 SGDLS and CDR2 YYNGEE. Losses at the gene ends were 7 bases for V and 5 bases for J; bases not matched to a gene: 12.

This clone was detected only once. The chain carries TRBV10-3 and TRBJ2-7; 8 bases map to TRBD1. V lost 2 bases to trimming and J lost 0 bases; unmatched junction nucleotides: 0. Germline CDR1 is ENHRY and CDR2 is SYGVKD. The CDR3 is 14 residues long. CDR3 loop: CAISEGQGSYEQYF. In nucleotides, the CDR3 is TGTGCCATCAGTGAGGGACAGGGCTCCTACGAGCAGTACTTC.

The V and J genes are TRBV6-1 and TRBJ1-2; D unclear. This CDR3 comprises 15 residues. Germline values: CDR1 MNHNS, CDR2 SASEGT. The germline V and J ends were trimmed by 7 bases and 2 bases, with 17 bases remaining between them. The CDR3 DNA reads as TGTGCCAGCACTCGGGGAGGCACAACGAACTATGGCTACACCTTC. This codes for CASTRGGTTNYGYTF.

V is TRBV9 and J is TRBJ2-1; 9 nucleotides agree with TRBD2. This CDR3 is built from 16 residues. The trim removed 2 bases at V and 4 bases at J, leaving 7 bases unmatched. Germline CDR1 is SGDLS and CDR2 is YYNGEE. Written as DNA, the CDR3 is TGTGCCAGCAGCGTGGCTAGCGGGAAAGAGTACAATGAGCAGTTCTTC. Amino acid sequence: CASSVASGKEYNEQFF.

This chain joins TRBV7-3 and TRBJ1-1; 10 positions agree with TRBD1. J gave up 4 bases and V 0 bases, and 2 bases lay outside the gene matches. The CDR3 consists of 15 residues. The V gene's germline CDR1 is SGHTA and CDR2 FQGTGA. In nucleotides, the CDR3 is TGTGCCAGCAGCTTAACCGGACAGGGGGTCACTGAAGCTTTCTTT. Its translation: CASSLTGQGVTEAFF.

The V and J genes are TRBV4-1 and TRBJ1-1; D uncertain. The V gene lost 7 bases and the J gene lost 1 base, with 4 bases spanning the gap. From germline, CDR1 is MGHRA and CDR2 YSYEKL. The CDR3 covers 11 residues. The CDR3 coding sequence is TGCGCCAGCACCGGGAACACTGAAGCTTTCTTT. As protein: CASTGNTEAFF.

The rearrangement uses TRBV2 and TRBJ1-5; TRBD1 matches at 7 bases. The germline CDR1 and CDR2 sequences are SNHLY and FYNNEI. V gave up 6 bases and J gave up 0 bases; unmatched junction bases: 5. The CDR3 is 15 residues long. DNA of the CDR3: TGTGCCAGCAGACAATACAGGGGTAGCAATCAGCCCCAGCATTTT. It specifies CASRQYRGSNQPQHF.

The rearrangement links TRBV7-9 to TRBJ1-4, with 10 bases lining up with TRBD1. J was trimmed by 8 bases and V by 0 bases; bases with no gene match: 3. CDR3 length: 15 amino acids. Germline V lookup: CDR1 SEHNR, CDR2 FQNEAQ (reference sequence). CDR3 bases: TGTGCCAGCAGCTTAGCTTTGGGACAGGGGGAAAAACTGTTTTTT. Its protein product is CASSLALGQGEKLFF.

V gene TRBV10-3 combines with J gene TRBJ2-7; weak D call: TRBD2 (6 bases). Germline loops: CDR1 ENHRY, CDR2 SYGVKD. Between the trimmed V and J ends, which lost 10 bases and 2 bases, there was a span of 18 bases. The CDR3 is 14 residues long. The CDR3 here is CATGPLALTYEQYF. DNA of the CDR3: TGTGCCACAGGACCGCTAGCGCTCACCTACGAGCAGTACTTC.

This clone was seen a single time. The chain is built from TRBV27 and TRBJ2-1; D perhaps matches TRBD2 (6 bases). The CDR3 spans 18 residues. Germline V gene sequence: CDR1 MNHEY, CDR2 SMNVEV (reference sequence). The V gene lost 5 bases and the J gene lost 0 bases, with 20 bases spanning the gap. CDR3 amino acids: CASSPFRLVQSSYNEQFF. For the CDR3, the DNA is TGTGCCAGCAGTCCCTTCAGACTAGTCCAGAGCTCCTACAATGAGCAGTTCTTC.

This clone was recorded a few times. CDR3 amino acids: CARTFLPASGNSTDTQYF. CDR3 sequence (DNA): TGTGCCAGGACGTTCCTCCCGGCTAGCGGAAATAGCACAGATACGCAGTATTTT. V usage is TRBV28 and J usage is TRBJ2-3; 7 nucleotides line up with TRBD2. Trimming took 9 bases from V and 0 from J; bases not matched to a gene: 18. Germline V lookup: CDR1 MDHEN, CDR2 SYDVKM. The CDR3 loop spans 18 amino acids. Full variable domain (remainder filled in from reference TRBV28 and TRBJ2-3): DVKVTQSSRYLVKRTGEKVFLECVQDMDHENMFWYRQDPGLGLRLIYFSYDVKMKEKGDIPEGYSVSREKKERFSLILESASTNQTSMYLCARTFLPASGNSTDTQYFGPGTRLTVL.

CDR3 loop: CASSLSSGGTGELFF. The CDR3, as DNA: TGTGCCAGCAGTTTATCTAGCGGGGGCACCGGGGAGCTGTTTTTT. The chain employs TRBV27 and TRBJ2-2, with 9 bases aligning to TRBD2. CDR3 length: 15 residues. Germline V gene data show CDR1 as MNHEY and CDR2 as SMNVEV (reference sequence). V shed 0 bases, J shed 4 bases, and the junction held 0 bases outside the gene matches.

The genes are TRBV7-9 and TRBJ2-5; D possibly corresponds to TRBD1 (6 bases). Trimming removed 3 bases at V and 3 bases at J, with 20 bases between. Germline values: CDR1 SEHNR, CDR2 FQNEAQ (reference sequence). The CDR3 loop spans 17 amino acids. The CDR3 DNA follows: TGTGCCAGCAGCTTTGATCGTATAGGGGGATCGGAAGAGACCCAGTACTTC. Amino acids: CASSFDRIGGSEETQYF.

The CDR3 loop is CASRSGRGYGYTF. Here the CDR3 DNA reads TGTGCCAGTAGGTCGGGCCGGGGCTATGGCTACACCTTC. J is TRBJ1-2 and V is TRBV19, with D uncertain. This CDR3 contains 13 residues. In germline, CDR1 is LNHDA, CDR2 SQIVND (reference sequence). The ends were cut back, 6 bases at V and 4 bases at J, with 12 bases in the middle. The full variable domain, completed using reference TRBV19 and TRBJ1-2, is DGGITQSPKYLFRKEGQNVTLSCEQNLNHDAMYWYRQDPGQGLRLIYYSQIVNDFQKGDIAEGYSVSREKKESFPLTVTSAQKNPTAFYLCASRSGRGYGYTFGSGTRLTVV.

This clone came up a few times. V and J are TRBV6-6 and TRBJ1-5; tentative D call: TRBD1 (6 bases). This CDR3 comprises 16 residues. V was trimmed by 5 bases and J by 1 base, leaving 15 bases between them. Germline V CDR1 and CDR2: MNHNY, SVGAGI (reference sequence). In DNA form, the CDR3 reads TGTGCCAGCAGTGGGGCCGGGGGGGCAAGCAATCAGCCCCAGCATTTT. Encoded protein: CASSGAGGASNQPQHF.

This chain links TRBV4-1 with TRBJ2-1; D is possibly TRBD1 (6 bases). Germline CDR1 MGHRA, CDR2 YSYEKL. This CDR3 contains 16 residues. V was pared by 0 bases and J by 4 bases, with 13 bases between. The CDR3 region is CASSQEQGRGYNEQFF. The CDR3 DNA reads TGCGCCAGCAGCCAAGAACAGGGTCGTGGATACAATGAGCAGTTCTTC.

This clone was seen once. The chain is built from TRBV6-5 and TRBJ2-2; no reliable D call. Germline-derived CDR1 and CDR2 are MNHEY and SVGAGI. Trimming took 2 bases from V and 1 from J, leaving 5 bases between them. The CDR3 contains 14 residues. CDR3: CASSYGLNTGELFF. CDR3 DNA: TGTGCCAGCAGTTACGGGCTGAACACCGGGGAGCTGTTTTTT.